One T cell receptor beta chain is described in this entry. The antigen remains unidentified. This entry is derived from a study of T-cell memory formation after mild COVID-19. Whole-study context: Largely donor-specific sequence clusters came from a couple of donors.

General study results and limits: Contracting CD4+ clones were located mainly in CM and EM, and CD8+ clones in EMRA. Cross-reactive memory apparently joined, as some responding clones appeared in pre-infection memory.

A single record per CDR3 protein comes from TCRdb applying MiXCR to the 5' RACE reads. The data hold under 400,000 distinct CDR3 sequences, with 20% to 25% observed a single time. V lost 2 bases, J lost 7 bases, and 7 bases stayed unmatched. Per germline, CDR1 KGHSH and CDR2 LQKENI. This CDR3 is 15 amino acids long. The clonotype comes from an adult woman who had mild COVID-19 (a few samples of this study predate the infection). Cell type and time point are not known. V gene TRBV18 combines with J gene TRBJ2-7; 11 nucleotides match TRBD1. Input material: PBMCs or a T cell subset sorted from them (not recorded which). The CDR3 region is CASSPEDRGPWEQYF. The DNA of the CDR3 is TGTGCCAGCTCACCAGAGGACAGGGGGCCTTGGGAGCAGTACTTC.